This T cell receptor (beta chain) appears in the sequencing data of a study of cytomegalovirus exposure and HLA in healthy donors (dated by TCRdb to the late 2010s). With regard to the full study: An earlier analysis of around 600 of the donors reported about 250 Gb of sequence data and approximately 110 million unique TCR beta sequences from about 179 million T cells. About 330 gigabases of sequencing data and 70 million to 95 million unique TCR sequences made up an early release that covered approximately 700 HLA-typed donors. Among the approximately 430 genotyped donors, about 83% belonged to the genetic ancestry cluster associated with self-reported Caucasian donors. The aim of the study was to test whether cataloging public T cell receptors could identify signatures of past pathogen exposure. Using immunosequencing, the study profiled T cell repertoires from around 670 subjects and related those repertoires to cytomegalovirus serostatus. Besides the first cohort of some 670 subjects, a separate validation cohort made up of 120 different subjects was used. The study combined high-throughput TCR immunosequencing, statistical association of individual TCRs with disease status, and machine learning to predict cytomegalovirus infection status. In a later analysis, previously published TCR beta repertoires from 550 to 750 donors were re-analyzed and high-resolution HLA genotyping was added so that TCR occurrence patterns could be studied. The later analysis used no new phenotypic data to find candidate immune exposures, relying instead on TCR beta sequences and their occurrence across donors. An earlier analysis of some 600 of the donors applied high-throughput TCR beta sequencing to assess whether each TCR beta V gene segment acted as functional or pseudogenic. Alongside the repertoire data, information on donor age, sex, ethnicity and CMV serostatus was compiled. Genome-wide SNP genotypes for about 55% of the roughly 670 donors were used in a later genetic analysis, which treated that subset as a discovery cohort. Every repertoire in the discovery cohort had been generated on one and the same sequencing platform. Both class I and class II loci were covered by HLA typing, at four-digit resolution. The number of donors typed differed by locus, with 629-630 for A, B, C, DRB1 and DQB1, 522 for DQA1, 600 to 610 for DPA1, and around 450 for DPB1. Four or five DR-DQ haplotypes were handled as single units for association and clustering because linkage in the cohort was strong. Among 300 to 500 genotyped donors of the cohort, an average of about 240,000 unique TCR beta nucleotide sequences was sequenced per donor, of which about 18% were non-productive. The full study reports these points: The cohort was sequenced for TCR beta chains only, and without alpha or paired-chain data the features that could be detected were limited. A further reported finding was that TCR beta sequences accurately predicted the HLA-A and HLA-B alleles for most subjects in the first cohort. A later analysis found that HLA-associated TCR beta chains were more clonally expanded and had lower generation probabilities than equally common non-associated chains. In a later analysis, over 15,000 TCR beta sequences were associated with specific HLA alleles at a false discovery rate of 0.05. A cluster of highly shared sequence variants was judged likely to be a technical artifact of the sequencing pipeline. Compared with the approximately 700-donor mean, donors in an Asian-associated ancestry cluster had fewer N-insertions in productive TCRs, according to a later genetic analysis. In both the original and validation cohorts, the classifier was reported to diagnose cytomegalovirus status with high specificity and sensitivity. Because counts were too low, more than 15 rarely observed V segments, including chromosome 9 orphons, were left out of the earlier analysis of several hundred of the donors. In vitro tests confirmed that a few of the cytomegalovirus-associated TCR beta chains recognize cytomegalovirus antigens. A later analysis reported that several top co-occurrence clusters appeared linked to parvovirus B19, influenza, CMV and Epstein-Barr virus. The presence/absence analyses assumed that sequencing depth was roughly uniform across donors, and that assumption may not be true. A total of 150 or so TCR beta chains were listed by the study as associated with cytomegalovirus. An association between a missense DCLRE1C variant and V-gene and J-gene trimming of TCR beta chains was found in a later genetic analysis and replicated in an independent cohort. A later analysis found that most CMV-associated TCR beta chains appeared HLA-restricted, with HLA associations seemingly driven largely by CMV exposure. The authors suggested that the approach could potentially be extended to other disease states and immunological phenotypes. The only immune exposure information available for the cohort was CMV serostatus. Because HLA typing was missing for some donors at each locus, association tests included only the typed subset. Most TCR sequences were observed very rarely across donors, whereas some public TCRs were present in many individuals. According to a later analysis, TCR association rates differed among HLA loci, with DRB1 alleles showing the most associated TCRs and HLA-C alleles showing the fewest. Correlated functional status among segregating V segments might reflect linkage disequilibrium, but an unknown experimental factor could not be ruled out. When HLA alleles, especially DR and DQ, strongly co-occurred, TCR associations were difficult to assign to individual alleles. Broadly in line with IMGT annotations, most TCR beta V segments showed up in productive rearrangements about 87% or about 30% of the time in an earlier analysis of 450 to 750 of the donors.

To note about this clone: The target of this receptor is not known. Base qualities are not at hand, and no much larger clone is one base apart.

In total, 500 to 700 healthy bone marrow donors made up the cohort. At the time of sampling, every cohort member was nominally healthy, though immune exposures that went unrecorded were likely present. The donor tested CMV seropositive and was one of the 289 seropositive cohort members. Every donor gave a peripheral blood sample, and the peripheral blood mononuclear cells from that sample were used for TCR beta sequencing. Genomic DNA extraction from the blood cell samples was performed with the Qiagen DNeasy Blood Extraction Kit. The protocol used for the library was the immunoSEQ multiplex PCR assay. For the multiplex PCR, a mixture combining 60 forward primers for TCR Vbeta segments and 13 reverse primers for TCR Jbeta segments was used. A multiplex PCR assay on genomic DNA amplified the CDR3 region of rearranged TCR beta genes. Amplified TCR beta libraries were sequenced as 87-base-pair reads on the Illumina HiSeq System. Per the authors' processing: Across the 500 to 700 repertoires, a later analysis counted 60 million to 90 million unique TCR beta chains, about 10 million of which were shared by at least two donors. Raw reads were error-corrected and collapsed into unique sequences with a nearest-neighbor algorithm that merged closely related sequences to remove PCR and sequencing errors. V, D and J gene segments were assigned by aligning CDR3 sequences to IMGT reference sequences. For a sequence to be retained, a match of at least six nucleotides was required to both a V gene segment and a J gene segment. A rearrangement was called productive if the CDR3 had no stop codons and remained in frame with V and J, and every other rearrangement was called non-productive. Following IMGT convention, CDR3 was defined as the stretch from the second conserved V-encoded cysteine to the conserved J-encoded phenylalanine. In an earlier analysis of 550 to 650 of the donors, sequences lacking an unambiguous match to a single V gene segment were excluded. An earlier analysis of over 450 of the donors classified V segments as functional when productive rearrangements were above 56.7% and as segregating when the standard deviation between donors was above 5%. A statistical classification framework was built for diagnosing cytomegalovirus status from the catalog of TCR beta chain sequences. A later analysis assigned V and J genes by comparing TCR nucleotide sequences with IMGT/GENE-DB human TR gene sequences. A later analysis assigned CDR3 sequences and most-parsimonious VDJ recombination scenarios with the TCRdist pipeline. In a later analysis, each TCR beta chain was defined by its CDR3 amino acid sequence together with its V-gene family, and reads lacking a unique V-gene family were excluded. To address suspected cross-contamination and a sequencing artifact, a later analysis removed some 620 highly shared, low-generation-probability nucleotide sequences. In a later analysis, a clonal expansion index was calculated for each public chain from normalized within-repertoire ranks of inferred template counts. In a later analysis, generation probabilities were computed using a VDJ recombination model fitted to out-of-frame rearrangements, and the results were checked against IGoR. In a later analysis, TCR-TCR, TCR-HLA and TCR-CMV co-occurrence was scored with hypergeometric tests, and a repertoire-size bias correction was applied to TCR pairs. A later analysis estimated false discovery rates by permuting HLA or CMV assignments 20 times. In a later analysis, co-occurring TCRs were grouped using DBSCAN, and TCRdist sequence similarity was added for clustering within HLA-allele-positive subsets. Co-occurrence clustering excluded repertoires with fewer than 30,000 or more than 120,000 public chains, plus five with anomalous nucleotide sharing. This is the immuneACCESS table as TCRdb keeps it, with only in-frame sequences that have V and J called. A part of the clones is gone; compared with another copy, unresolved V genes explain less than half, and the rest is unexplained. D and trimming come from the DNA, and the V and J calls and clone size come from that table. Recorded for this sample are approximately 80,000 clones; over 60% of them occurred a single time. The ten biggest clones cover roughly a sixth of the sample.

Specimen: PBMCs. This TCR derives from a woman aged 40-49 years in good health and CMV-seropositive.

The CDR3 sequence is CASSYDRTGLNYGYTF. The nucleotide sequence is TGTGCCAGCAGTTACGACCGGACAGGGCTTAACTATGGCTACACCTTC. In this chain, TRBV6-5 is recombined with TRBJ1-2, and 8 junctional nucleotides match TRBD1. From cysteine to phenylalanine, the CDR3 is 16 amino acids long. Only the CDR3 region is kept as DNA, spanning 48 bases read in frame from base 1. Based on the germline V gene, the CDR1 and CDR2 sequences are MNHEY and SVGAGI. V has 2 bases trimmed and J has 1 base trimmed; junction bases matching no gene number 6.